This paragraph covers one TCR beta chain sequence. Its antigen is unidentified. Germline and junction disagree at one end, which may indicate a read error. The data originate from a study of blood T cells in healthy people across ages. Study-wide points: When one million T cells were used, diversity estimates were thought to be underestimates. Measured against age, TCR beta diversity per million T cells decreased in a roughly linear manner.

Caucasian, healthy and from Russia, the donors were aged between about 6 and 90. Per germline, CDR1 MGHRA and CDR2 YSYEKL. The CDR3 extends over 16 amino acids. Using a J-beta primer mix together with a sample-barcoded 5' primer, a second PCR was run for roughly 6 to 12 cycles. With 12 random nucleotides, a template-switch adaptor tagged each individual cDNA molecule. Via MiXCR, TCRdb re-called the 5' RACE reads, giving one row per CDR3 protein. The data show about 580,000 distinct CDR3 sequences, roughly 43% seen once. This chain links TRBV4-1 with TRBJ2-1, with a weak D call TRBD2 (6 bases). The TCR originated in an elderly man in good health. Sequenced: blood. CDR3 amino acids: CTSSASAGSSYNEQFF. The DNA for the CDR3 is TGCACCAGCAGCGCTAGCGCAGGTAGCTCCTACAATGAGCAGTTCTTC.